This T cell receptor beta chain appears in the sequencing data of a study of cytomegalovirus exposure and HLA in healthy donors. Study-wide points: It has been reported that TCR beta sequences accurately predicted the HLA-A and HLA-B alleles of most subjects. An analysis that came later showed most CMV-associated TCR beta chains appearing HLA-restricted. Upon later analysis, TCR association rates were observed to vary by HLA locus, being highest for DRB1 and lowest for HLA-C. A later analysis linked a missense DCLRE1C variant to TCR beta V- and J-gene trimming.

Concerning this clone: The antigen is not known.

Germline CDR1 is LGHNA and CDR2 is YNFKEQ. V lost 1 base and J lost 7, with 14 bases in between. The CDR3 sequence is 15 residues long. 13 Jbeta primers and 60 Vbeta primers were used for the PCR. Produced via immunoSEQ multiplex PCR; TCRdb's table is partial and in-frame only. The top ten clones hold more than 6% of a sample with about 190,000 clones, around 75% of them seen once. The V call is TRBV4-2, the J call TRBJ1-5; D is unresolved. The sequence was obtained from a man aged 40-50 years in good health and CMV-seropositive. The specimen was PBMCs. The DNA for the CDR3 is TGTGCCAGCAGCCAAGGCACGGAGAGCTGGCAGCCCCAGCATTTT. Protein: CASSQGTESWQPQHF.